Presented here are 20 T cell receptor beta chains from one specimen sequenced in a study of CD4 T cells in relation to SARS-CoV-2 and coronaviruses (dated by TCRdb to the early 2020s). Receptors were amplified or captured by the immunoSEQ multiplex PCR assay. TCRdb holds this immuneACCESS table with in-frame rearrangements only. Some clones are missing; in checked studies, unresolved V genes explain under half, and the rest has no known cause. For this sample the table gives about 47,000 clones, of which roughly 82% were detected only once. Clones ranked in the top ten supply 1.1% to 1.5% of the sample. Which antigens these TCRs recognize remains unknown. The sample consisted of naive CD4+ T cells from PBMCs, cultured in vitro. The label giving this sample's cell subset or site can be read as: naive CD4+ T cells isolated by negative enrichment. These TCRs come from an adult with COVID-19.

V is TRBV7-2 and J is TRBJ2-7, with 8 bases that match TRBD2. Germline V lookup: CDR1 SGHTA, CDR2 FQGNSA. This CDR3 has 15 amino acids. V gave up 5 bases and J gave up 3 bases; unmatched junction bases: 9. CDR3 in amino acids: CASSPSGTRDYEQYF. The CDR3 bases are TGTGCCAGCAGCCCGTCCGGGACTAGAGACTACGAGCAGTACTTC.

The chain couples TRBV28 to TRBJ2-5; 12 positions agree with TRBD2. The germline V gene encodes CDR1 MDHEN and CDR2 SYDVKM. The V gene end was trimmed by 5 bases and the J gene end by 2 bases; junction bases not matched to a gene: 9. The CDR3 contains 17 residues. The CDR3 DNA sequence: TGTGCCAGCAGTGCCTCTAGCGGGAGGGCCCCGCAAGAGACCCAGTACTTC. It encodes CASSASSGRAPQETQYF.

Only one count was recorded for this clone. The gene calls are TRBV6-5 and TRBJ1-6, with 8 bases fitting TRBD1. The CDR3 is 15 amino acids. V lost 1 base, J lost 10 bases, and 6 bases stayed unmatched. Looked up from germline, CDR1 is MNHEY and CDR2 is SVGAGI. The CDR3 is CASSYFVRGQSPLHF. In DNA form, the CDR3 reads TGTGCCAGCAGTTACTTTGTCAGGGGGCAATCACCCCTCCACTTT.

The V gene is TRBV2, the J gene TRBJ2-2; no reliable D call. There are 14 residues in the CDR3. The V end was cut by 4 bases, the J end by 0 bases, with 6 bases between. The germline V gene has CDR1 SNHLY and CDR2 FYNNEI. The CDR3 DNA follows: TGTGCCAGCAGTGTAAGGACGAACACCGGGGAGCTGTTTTTT. Amino acid sequence: CASSVRTNTGELFF.

The chain links TRBV7-7 to TRBJ2-5; the match to TRBD2 covers 8 bases. The CDR3 is 14 amino acids. From germline, CDR1 is SSHAT and CDR2 FNYEAQ (reference sequence). Trimming took 5 bases from V and 2 from J; bases not matched to a gene: 4. For the CDR3, the DNA is TGTGCCAGCAGCCCTGTAGCGGGACAAGAGACCCAGTACTTC. Translating it yields CASSPVAGQETQYF.

The chain employs TRBV27 and TRBJ2-5; 7 bases are a match to TRBD1. With 2 bases clipped from V and 4 bases from J, the junction kept 7 bases outside the gene matches. The CDR3 has 15 amino acids. Looked up from germline, CDR1 is MNHEY and CDR2 is SMNVEV (reference sequence). Here the CDR3 reads CASSLLQGVGETQYF. The DNA for the CDR3 is TGTGCCAGCAGTTTACTCCAGGGGGTCGGAGAGACCCAGTACTTC.

The chain employs TRBV4-1 and TRBJ1-2; TRBD1 is a possible D gene (6 bases). The length of the CDR3 is 15 residues. V was trimmed by 1 base and J by 8 bases, leaving 17 bases between them. Germline CDR1 reads MGHRA; CDR2 reads YSYEKL. Here the CDR3 DNA reads TGCGCCAGCAGCCAAGGTTCCTGGGGGGCTCGGGGCTACACCTTC. It encodes CASSQGSWGARGYTF.

This clone is a singleton in its sample. The chain joins TRBV18 to TRBJ2-7; 10 bases match TRBD2. There are 16 residues in the CDR3. With V trimmed by 2 bases and J by 3 bases, 7 bases remained unmatched. Germline lookup yields CDR1 KGHSH and CDR2 LQKENI. The CDR3 loop reads CASSPSSGSISYEQYF. CDR3 coding DNA: TGTGCCAGCTCACCATCTAGCGGGAGTATAAGCTACGAGCAGTACTTC. Drawing the rest from reference TRBV18 and TRBJ2-7, the complete variable domain is NAGVMQNPRHLVRRRGQEARLRCSPMKGHSHVYWYRQLPEEGLKFMVYLQKENIIDESGMPKERFSAEFPKEGPSILRIQQVVRGDSAAYFCASSPSSGSISYEQYFGPGTRLTVT.

This clone came up a few times. The chain employs TRBV23-1 and TRBJ2-7, with unresolved D. TRBV23-1 is given ORF status, its function remaining uncertain. Trimming shortened V by 0 bases and J by 4 bases, and 19 bases separated the two germline ends. CDR3 length: 17 residues. For the CDR3, the DNA is TGCGCCAGCAGTCAATCGCCGACATCCCTTAACCCTTACGAGCAGTACTTC. As protein: CASSQSPTSLNPYEQYF.

V is TRBV15 and J is TRBJ2-3; 12 nucleotides match TRBD2. Germline CDR1 LNHNV, CDR2 YYDKDF (reference sequence). The junction had 4 bases not matched to a gene; V was cut back by 5 bases and J by 4 bases. This CDR3 has 15 amino acids. The DNA for the CDR3 is TGTGCCACCAGCCCCCGACTAGCGGGAGCAGATACGCAGTATTTT. This encodes CATSPRLAGADTQYF.

The chain is built from TRBV14 and TRBJ2-7; TRBD2 matches at 8 bases. The germline gives CDR1 SGHDN, CDR2 FVKESK. CDR3 length: 13 residues. Germline trimming cut 4 bases from V and 3 bases from J; bases unmatched to any gene: 2. The CDR3 region is CASSPSGSYEQYF. In DNA, the CDR3 is TGTGCCAGCAGCCCCAGCGGGAGCTACGAGCAGTACTTC.

The chain joins TRBV15 to TRBJ2-7; D unclear. This CDR3 region has 13 residues. CDR1 LNHNV and CDR2 YYDKDF come from the germline V gene (reference sequence). The V end lost 0 bases, the J end lost 7 bases, and 10 bases lay between the germline ends. Written as DNA, the CDR3 is TGTGCCACCAGCAGAGATCGAAGTTTAGAGCAGTACTTC. As protein: CATSRDRSLEQYF.

The CDR3 loop reads CASSYWAGQPQHF. The CDR3 DNA reads TGCGCCAGCAGCTATTGGGCCGGGCAGCCCCAGCATTTT. The rearrangement uses TRBV5-1 and TRBJ1-5; D is unresolved. V shed 3 bases and J shed 7 bases, with 11 bases lying between them. CDR3 length: 13 amino acids. Looked up from germline, CDR1 is SGHRS and CDR2 is YFSETQ.

The gene calls are TRBV3-1 (or the pseudogene TRBV3-2) and TRBJ2-3; D is ambiguous. Germline V lookup: CDR1 LGHDT, CDR2 YNNKEL (reference sequence). The germline V and J ends were trimmed by 0 bases and 0 bases, with 7 bases remaining between them. CDR3 size: 15 residues. In DNA, the CDR3 is TGTGCCAGCAGCCAAGACACCTACAGCACAGATACGCAGTATTTT. This codes for CASSQDTYSTDTQYF.

The chain combines TRBV7-2 with TRBJ2-7, with 11 bases that match TRBD2. This CDR3 comprises 15 residues. The J segment lost 2 bases and the V segment lost 5 bases, leaving 5 bases of the junction unmatched. The germline V gene has CDR1 SGHTA and CDR2 FQGNSA. CDR3 sequence (DNA): TGTGCCAGCAGCCTACTAGCGGGAGCGACCTACGAGCAGTACTTC. It yields the protein CASSLLAGATYEQYF.

The V gene is TRBV19, the J gene TRBJ2-2, with D perhaps matching TRBD1 or TRBD2 (6 bases each). The CDR3 loop spans 14 amino acids. V dropped 5 bases and J dropped 5 bases, with 12 bases sitting between them. Germline CDR1 LNHDA, CDR2 SQIVND (reference sequence). The CDR3, as DNA: TGTGCCAGTAGTCCGGGGGCGCGGACCGGGGAGCTGTTTTTT. This sequence encodes CASSPGARTGELFF.

CDR3 coding DNA: TGTGCCAGCAGCCTAAACCAGGGGTTTGATGAGCAGTTCTTC. Its protein is CASSLNQGFDEQFF. The V call is TRBV7-7, the J call TRBJ2-1; the D gene is possibly TRBD1 (6 bases). CDR3 size: 14 residues. Germline V gene lookup returns CDR1 SSHAT and CDR2 FNYEAQ (reference sequence). V shed 5 bases and J shed 8 bases, with 16 bases lying between them.

The chain joins TRBV19 to TRBJ2-7; no firm D call. The length of the CDR3 is 13 residues. Per germline, CDR1 LNHDA and CDR2 SQIVND (reference sequence). V was shortened by 6 bases and J by 3 bases, with 12 bases between the two germline ends. The CDR3 spells CASSVTSLYEQYF. CDR3 sequence (DNA): TGTGCCAGTAGCGTGACGAGCCTCTACGAGCAGTACTTC.

The chain couples TRBV4-1 to TRBJ1-2, with 7 bases that match TRBD1. The CDR3 loop spans 15 amino acids. Germline trimming cut 4 bases from V and 2 bases from J; bases unmatched to any gene: 7. Germline CDR1 and CDR2: MGHRA and YSYEKL. CDR3 sequence: CASSPALTGNYGYTF. In DNA form, the CDR3 reads TGCGCCAGCAGCCCAGCCCTGACAGGGAACTATGGCTACACCTTC.

The gene calls are TRBV7-9 and TRBJ2-7; 9 bases fit TRBD1. The CDR3 loop spans 16 amino acids. The V and J ends lost 1 base and 7 bases, in that order; junction bases with no gene match: 11. Germline CDR1 and CDR2: SEHNR and FQNEAQ (reference sequence). CDR3 coding DNA: TGTGCCAGCAGCTTAGGTCGGACAGGGGACGACAATGAGCAGTACTTC. Translated, it gives CASSLGRTGDDNEQYF.